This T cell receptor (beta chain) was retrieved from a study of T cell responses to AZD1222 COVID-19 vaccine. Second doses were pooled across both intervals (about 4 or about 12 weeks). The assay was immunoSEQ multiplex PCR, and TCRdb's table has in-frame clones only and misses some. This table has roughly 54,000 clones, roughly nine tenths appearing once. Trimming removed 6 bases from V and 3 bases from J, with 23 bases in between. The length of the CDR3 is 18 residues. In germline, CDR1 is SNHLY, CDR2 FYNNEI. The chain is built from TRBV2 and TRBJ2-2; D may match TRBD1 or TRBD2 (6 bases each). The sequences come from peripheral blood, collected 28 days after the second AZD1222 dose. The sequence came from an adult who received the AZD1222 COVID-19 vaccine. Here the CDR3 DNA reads TGTGCCAGCAGAGGTGGGTTGGGCCGGGGGCCCGACACCGGGGAGCTGTTTTTT. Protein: CASRGGLGRGPDTGELFF.